This passage covers 11 T cell receptor beta chains from one sample sequenced in a study of spatial heterogeneity in lung cancer. One entry per CDR3 protein results from TCRdb running MiXCR on the 5' RACE reads. Of 650 to 850 distinct CDR3 sequences in the sample, 60% to 70% were seen once. Regarding time point: blood at routine non-recurrence follow-up after resection. Sequencing was performed on PBMCs, taken at follow-up. These receptors all come from a female donor with early-stage non-small cell lung cancer.

Comment on this clonotype: This beta chain came through as a stray read in a library set up for alpha chains, and its size says little. The rearrangement joins TRBV5-1 to TRBJ2-3; 7 bases are shared with TRBD1. J was trimmed by 3 bases and V by 3 bases; bases with no gene match: 4. The germline V gene has CDR1 SGHRS and CDR2 YFSETQ. The CDR3 spans 14 residues. CDR3 nucleotide sequence: TGCGCCAGCAGCTCGGACAGGTTGACAGATACGCAGTATTTT. Translated, it gives CASSSDRLTDTQYF.

A few counts support this clonotype. This beta chain is a stray sequence in a library constructed for alpha chains; its clone size is not meaningful. The J gene is TRBJ2-1, the V gene TRBV27, with 13 bases fitting TRBD2. Germline CDR1 is MNHEY and CDR2 is SMNVEV (reference sequence). This CDR3 is built from 15 residues. V gave up 6 bases and J gave up 5 bases; unmatched junction bases: 4. This CDR3 reads CASSQGLAGNNEQFF. DNA for the CDR3: TGTGCCAGCAGCCAGGGACTAGCGGGGAACAATGAGCAGTTCTTC.

Comments on this clonotype: As an off-target read in a library built for alpha chains, this beta chain has a frequency of little significance. V is TRBV6-1 and J is TRBJ2-1; possibly TRBD1 or TRBD2 for D (5 bases each). The CDR3 extends over 14 amino acids. Germline V gene sequence: CDR1 MNHNS, CDR2 SASEGT. V lost 1 base and J 6 bases, leaving 10 bases between the germline ends. CDR3 in DNA: TGTGCCAGCAGTGAAGTATCAGGGACCAATGAGCAGTTCTTC. It specifies CASSEVSGTNEQFF.

A note on this clonotype: In a library made to pick up alpha chains, this beta chain is a stray read with a size that means little. The chain joins TRBV11-1 to TRBJ1-2, with 7 bases identical to TRBD1. J lost 6 bases, V lost 5 bases, and 6 bases had no gene match. In germline, CDR1 is SGHAT, CDR2 FQDESV (reference sequence). The CDR3 runs to 13 residues. Here the CDR3 DNA reads TGTGCCAGCAGCGGATTACAGGGGAATGGCTACACCTTC. It yields the protein CASSGLQGNGYTF.

This clonotype was counted a few times. As an off-target read in a library built for alpha chains, this beta chain has a frequency of little significance. The V and J genes are TRBV5-1 and TRBJ2-7; 16 positions agree with TRBD2. Germline values: CDR1 SGHRS, CDR2 YFSETQ. The length of the CDR3 is 16 residues. V lost 2 bases to trimming and J lost 7 bases; unmatched junction nucleotides: 6. This chain's CDR3 is CASSFGTSGRAREQYF. The CDR3 DNA reads as TGCGCCAGCAGCTTCGGGACTAGCGGGAGGGCGCGGGAGCAGTACTTC.

Remarks on this clonotype: Since the library was made to target alpha chains, this beta chain is a stray read and its abundance is not meaningful. The V gene is TRBV4-3, the J gene TRBJ2-1, with D perhaps TRBD1 (6 bases). The ends were cut back, 0 bases at V and 1 base at J, with 22 bases in the middle. The length of the CDR3 is 20 residues. Germline V gene sequence: CDR1 LGHNA, CDR2 YSLEER. Here the CDR3 DNA reads TGCGCCAGCAGCCAAGAAACCCCCCCTTACAGGGTACGGTCCTACAATGAGCAGTTCTTC. This translates into CASSQETPPYRVRSYNEQFF.

This clonotype has only a few counts. This beta chain is an unintended read in a library built for alpha chains; its size means little. The chain recombines TRBV14 with TRBJ2-3, with D possibly TRBD1 on 6 matching bases. From germline, CDR1 is SGHDN and CDR2 FVKESK. The CDR3 contains 16 residues. V lost 4 bases, J lost 0 bases, and 14 bases lay in between. The CDR3 sequence is CASSPGQGISTDTQYF. The CDR3 DNA reads as TGTGCCAGCAGCCCCGGGCAGGGGATTAGCACAGATACGCAGTATTTT.

This clonotype has just a few counts. Being off target in a library aimed at alpha chains, this beta chain has a size of little meaning. V is TRBV5-4 and J is TRBJ1-2; D remains ambiguous. V lost 2 bases, J lost 4 bases, and 12 bases lay in between. In germline, CDR1 is SGHNT, CDR2 YYREEE (reference sequence). The CDR3 totals 14 residues. The CDR3 DNA reads TGTGCCAGCAGCTTATTGGGTTTTGGCTATGGCTACACCTTC. Protein: CASSLLGFGYGYTF.

On this clonotype itself: With the library built for alpha chains, this beta chain is off target and its frequency is not meaningful. The rearrangement joins TRBV28 to TRBJ2-6; D gene ambiguous. V lost 2 bases to trimming and J lost 2 bases, with 4 bases between them. The CDR3 length is 14 residues. CDR1 is MDHEN and CDR2 is SYDVKM in the germline V gene. Written as DNA, the CDR3 is TGTGCCAGCAGTTTAAGGGCTGGGGCCAACGTCCTGACTTTC. Its translation: CASSLRAGANVLTF.

About this clonotype: A library made for alpha chains picked up this beta chain off target, so its size means little. The CDR3 coding sequence is TGTGCCAGTAGATGGACAGGCTCCTCGAACACCGGGGAGCTGTTTTTT. It yields the protein CASRWTGSSNTGELFF. The chain combines TRBV19 with TRBJ2-2; TRBD1 matches at 7 bases. Germline V gives CDR1 LNHDA, CDR2 SQIVND (reference sequence). V gave up 6 bases and J gave up 0 bases; unmatched junction bases: 7. CDR3 length: 16 residues.

Concerning this clonotype: This beta chain is off target for a library built for alpha chains, so its abundance means little. The V gene is TRBV27, the J gene TRBJ1-1; D is perhaps TRBD1 (6 bases). Germline lookup yields CDR1 MNHEY and CDR2 SMNVEV (reference sequence). Trimming pared 6 bases from V and 0 bases from J, leaving 14 bases between. The CDR3 is 15 residues long. The CDR3 region is CASRLSRTVNTEAFF. In DNA form, the CDR3 reads TGTGCCAGCAGACTGAGCAGGACAGTGAACACTGAAGCTTTCTTT.